This passage covers 26 T cell receptor beta chains from one sample sequenced in a study of chemoradiotherapy in HPV16-positive cancers. Data came from immunoSEQ multiplex PCR; TCRdb stores just in-frame clones and leaves some out. In the table there are several thousand clones, roughly 78% of which are singletons. The sample was collected from a patient who underwent chemoradiotherapy. The receptors originated from a human donor with HPV-associated anogenital cancer.

The rearrangement links TRBV7-3 to TRBJ2-3, with D perhaps being TRBD1 or TRBD2 (6 bases each). Germline V CDR1 and CDR2: SGHTA, FQGTGA. V was shortened by 2 bases and J by 6 bases, with 12 bases between the two germline ends. The CDR3 has 14 amino acids. This chain's CDR3 is CASSLGGGMDTQYF. Here the CDR3 DNA reads TGTGCCAGCAGCTTAGGAGGGGGGATGGATACGCAGTATTTT.

A word on this clone: A far larger clone is only one base removed, so a read error is likely. The rearrangement uses TRBV2 and TRBJ1-5; D might be TRBD1 (5 bases). Germline-derived CDR1 and CDR2 are SNHLY and FYNNEI. This CDR3 is built from 15 residues. The V gene lost 5 bases and the J gene lost 6 bases, with 17 bases spanning the gap. The CDR3 here is CASSRGSTGVQPQHF. CDR3 in DNA: TGTGCCAGCAGTCGGGGCAGTACGGGGGTTCAGCCCCAGCATTTT.

The chain couples TRBV9 to TRBJ2-2, with 9 nucleotides matching TRBD1. Germline loops: CDR1 SGDLS, CDR2 YYNGEE. Trimming at V came to 2 bases and at J to 8 bases, leaving 13 bases not matched to a gene. The CDR3 consists of 17 residues. CDR3 amino acids: CASSVGSGTGRRGELFF. For the CDR3, the DNA is TGTGCCAGCAGCGTTGGCTCCGGGACAGGGAGAAGGGGGGAGCTGTTTTTT.

The rearrangement uses TRBV27 and TRBJ2-7; D uncertain. The CDR3 covers 11 residues. Trimming removed 6 bases from V and 6 bases from J, with 9 bases in between. Germline CDR1 MNHEY, CDR2 SMNVEV (reference sequence). The CDR3 protein is CASRTIGEQYF. CDR3 DNA: TGTGCCAGCAGAACTATAGGCGAGCAGTACTTC.

The CDR3 nucleotides are TGTGCCAGACCCTGGGGCTCTGTGATTAACTATGGCTACACCTTC. Translated: CARPWGSVINYGYTF. The rearrangement joins TRBV5-3 to TRBJ1-2, with D possibly TRBD1 on 5 matching bases. TRBV5-3 is reported as an ORF; its role is uncertain. V shed 7 bases and J shed 1 base, with 17 bases lying between them. The CDR3 spans 15 residues.

This clone was counted between two and nine times. The CDR3 bases are TGCGCCAGCAGCTTGGAGGACAGTTCACCCCTCCACTTT. It encodes CASSLEDSSPLHF. The V gene is TRBV5-1, the J gene TRBJ1-6, with TRBD1 as a possible D gene (6 bases). The ends were cut back, 0 bases at V and 9 bases at J, with 7 bases in the middle. This CDR3 has 13 amino acids. Germline-derived CDR1 and CDR2 are SGHRS and YFSETQ.

Regarding this clone: The junction differs from germline at one of its ends, possibly a read error. Other DNA sequences from this sample encode an identical CDR3 as well. This chain links TRBV5-4 with TRBJ2-7, with TRBD1 as a possible D gene (5 bases). CDR3 length: 14 residues. Germline CDR1 reads SGHNT; CDR2 reads YYREEE (reference sequence). This CDR3 is CASSLGPTVGEQYF. The DNA of the CDR3 is TGTGCCAGCAGCTTGGGGCCGACAGTCGGCGAGCAGTATTTC.

This chain joins TRBV7-2 and TRBJ2-1, with 8 nucleotides matching TRBD1. The CDR3 has 16 amino acids. V shed 1 base and J 7 bases; nucleotides not matched to a gene: 9. Germline loops: CDR1 SGHTA, CDR2 FQGNSA. CDR3 region: CASSLVAGTGVNEQFF. For the CDR3, the DNA is TGTGCCAGCAGCTTAGTGGCCGGGACAGGAGTGAATGAGCAGTTCTTC.

The chain employs TRBV5-1 and TRBJ2-6, with 8 bases that match TRBD2. V was pared by 4 bases and J by 3 bases, with 3 bases of the junction left unmatched. The CDR3 spans 15 residues. Germline CDR1 is SGHRS and CDR2 is YFSETQ. Here the CDR3 reads CASSPSGGGANVLTF. The DNA of the CDR3 is TGCGCCAGCAGCCCGAGCGGGGGTGGGGCCAACGTCCTGACTTTC.

This clone came up a few times. V gene TRBV9 combines with J gene TRBJ2-7, with 9 bases that match TRBD1. The germline gives CDR1 SGDLS, CDR2 YYNGEE. This CDR3 spans 15 amino acids. The V segment lost 0 bases and the J segment 4 bases; nucleotides outside the gene matches: 5. CDR3 DNA sequence: TGTGCCAGCAGCGTAGCAATGGGGACAGGGTACGAGCAGTACTTC. This sequence encodes CASSVAMGTGYEQYF.

The rearrangement links TRBV2 to TRBJ2-1; the D is unclear. The germline CDR1 and CDR2 sequences are SNHLY and FYNNEI. CDR3 length: 15 amino acids. V lost 6 bases and J 6 bases, leaving 18 bases between the germline ends. The CDR3 bases are TGTGCCAGCAGATTTGTACACCCTCCAGGCAATGAGCAGTTCTTC. It is translated as CASRFVHPPGNEQFF.

V and J are TRBV4-1 and TRBJ1-1; D is unclear. The CDR3 extends over 14 amino acids. Germline lookup yields CDR1 MGHRA and CDR2 YSYEKL. Trimming took 2 bases from V and 6 from J, leaving 13 bases between them. DNA of the CDR3: TGCGCCAGCAGCCAAAGAGGGAAAATTGCTGAAGCTTTCTTT. Protein: CASSQRGKIAEAFF.

The V and J genes are TRBV5-1 and TRBJ2-6; D unclear. This CDR3 contains 14 residues. CDR1 and CDR2 from the germline V gene are SGHRS and YFSETQ. The V end lost 9 bases, the J end lost 3 bases, and 13 bases lay between the germline ends. In nucleotides, the CDR3 is TGCGCCAATTCGGAAGGTATTGGGGCCAACGTCCTGACTTTC. This sequence encodes CANSEGIGANVLTF.

This chain links TRBV28 with TRBJ1-5, with D unresolved. V was clipped by 6 bases and J by 5 bases, with 8 bases between them. This CDR3 is built from 12 residues. Germline values: CDR1 MDHEN, CDR2 SYDVKM. The CDR3 region has the DNA TGTGCCAGCAGGGAGGGCGATCAGCCCCAGCATTTT. Translating it yields CASREGDQPQHF.

This chain connects TRBV6-1 to TRBJ2-7, with TRBD1 identical over 9 bases. The germline V gene has CDR1 MNHNS and CDR2 SASEGT. The trim removed 1 base at V and 5 bases at J, leaving 0 bases unmatched. This CDR3 contains 13 residues. The CDR3 nucleotides are TGTGCCAGCAGTGAAGGGACAGGGGACGAGCAGTACTTC. Protein: CASSEGTGDEQYF.

This clone appeared a single time. The rearrangement links TRBV4-1 to TRBJ2-5; D is unclear. V gave up 1 base and J gave up 2 bases, with 11 bases separating them. Per germline, CDR1 MGHRA and CDR2 YSYEKL. This CDR3 comprises 15 residues. CDR3: CASSQVGLPQETQYF. The CDR3 coding sequence is TGCGCCAGCAGCCAAGTGGGGTTACCGCAAGAGACCCAGTACTTC.

V usage is TRBV7-8 and J usage is TRBJ2-3; D remains unclear. This CDR3 is built from 15 residues. The germline V gene has CDR1 SGHVS and CDR2 FQNEAQ. V gave up 1 base and J gave up 1 base, with 9 bases separating them. The CDR3 protein is CASSLGVTRTDTQYF. The CDR3, as DNA: TGTGCCAGCAGCTTAGGGGTCACACGCACAGATACGCAGTATTTT.

The chain employs TRBV18 and TRBJ1-5, with TRBD1 matching over 7 bases. V lost 6 bases, J lost 4 bases, and 6 bases stayed unmatched. Per the germline V gene, CDR1 is KGHSH and CDR2 is LQKENI. CDR3 length equals 14 residues. CDR3 sequence reads: CASSPGTANQPQHF. CDR3 nucleotides: TGTGCCAGCTCCCCCGGGACAGCTAATCAGCCCCAGCATTTT.

The CDR3 DNA reads TGCGCCAGCAGCTTGGGGTCCGCCAACACAGATACGCAGTATTTT. Its protein product is CASSLGSANTDTQYF. The chain combines TRBV5-1 with TRBJ2-3; D is ambiguous. This CDR3 spans 15 amino acids. Germline loops: CDR1 SGHRS, CDR2 YFSETQ. Trimming left V 0 bases short and J 2 bases short, with 10 bases between.

The J gene is TRBJ1-2, the V gene TRBV5-6; D ambiguous. V was trimmed by 4 bases and J by 6 bases, leaving 19 bases between them. CDR3 length: 15 residues. The germline gives CDR1 SGHDT, CDR2 YYEEEE. The CDR3 reads CASSDPFRPGDGYTF. The DNA of the CDR3 is TGTGCCAGCAGCGACCCGTTCCGACCAGGCGATGGCTACACCTTC.

This chain joins TRBV4-1 and TRBJ2-2, with 10 nucleotides matching TRBD2. Trimming removed 0 bases from V and 9 bases from J; junction bases left unmatched: 16. CDR3 length equals 19 residues. The germline CDR1 and CDR2 sequences are MGHRA and YSYEKL. CDR3 sequence: CASSQDSRVAGGRTRELFF. CDR3 DNA: TGCGCCAGCAGCCAAGATAGTCGGGTAGCGGGAGGCCGAACCAGGGAGCTGTTTTTT.

The J gene is TRBJ1-4, the V gene TRBV7-2; the D is unclear. The CDR3 is 13 residues long. Trimming pared 0 bases from V and 1 base from J, leaving 0 bases between. Germline V gene data show CDR1 as SGHTA and CDR2 as FQGNSA. CDR3 nucleotides: TGTGCCAGCAGCTTAGCAACTAATGAAAAACTGTTTTTT. As protein: CASSLATNEKLFF.

The chain joins TRBV30 to TRBJ2-3, with D unresolved. The CDR3 is 20 amino acids. With 2 bases removed from V and 0 bases from J, the gap between germline ends came to 27 bases. CDR1 and CDR2 from the germline V gene are GTSNPN and SVGIG (reference sequence). The CDR3 spells CAWSLPGWTEIFPSTDTQYF. CDR3 DNA: TGTGCCTGGAGTCTCCCCGGTTGGACCGAGATCTTCCCTAGCACAGATACGCAGTATTTT.

V is TRBV30 and J is TRBJ1-3; D is perhaps TRBD1 (5 bases). The CDR3 contains 14 residues. Trimming stripped 5 bases from V and 0 bases from J, with 11 bases between. The V gene's germline CDR1 is GTSNPN and CDR2 SVGIG (reference sequence). Here the CDR3 DNA reads TGTGCCTGGGGGCAGGGTAGCTCTGGAAACACCATATATTTT. This sequence encodes CAWGQGSSGNTIYF.

The rearrangement uses TRBV11-3 and TRBJ1-1; D not resolved. Germline V CDR1 and CDR2: SGHNT, YENEEA. The CDR3 is 13 amino acids. Trimming shortened V by 5 bases and J by 0 bases, and 7 bases separated the two germline ends. As DNA, the CDR3 is TGTGCCAGCAGCGGTAGCCTGAACACTGAAGCTTTCTTT. Amino acids: CASSGSLNTEAFF.

V usage is TRBV27 and J usage is TRBJ2-7; 7 bases agree with TRBD2. Germline loops: CDR1 MNHEY, CDR2 SMNVEV (reference sequence). The CDR3 is 15 residues long. The J segment lost 3 bases and the V segment lost 2 bases, leaving 7 bases of the junction unmatched. The CDR3 DNA reads as TGTGCCAGCAGTTTAATATGGCGGGAGAACTACGAGCAGTACTTC. Its protein product is CASSLIWRENYEQYF.